This record covers a single TCR beta chain. The record originates from a study of T cell responses to AZD1222 COVID-19 vaccine. Profiling relied on immunoSEQ multiplex PCR, and the TCRdb table lists in-frame clones only, not all of them. The sample records fewer than 150,000 clones, roughly 91% being singletons. J gave up 1 base and V 7 bases, and 7 bases lay outside the gene matches. The CDR3 spans 17 residues. Germline lookup yields CDR1 ENHRY and CDR2 SYGVKD. The specimen was peripheral blood, collected 28 days after the second AZD1222 dose. This TCR was sampled from an adult who received the AZD1222 COVID-19 vaccine. The V gene is TRBV10-3, the J gene TRBJ2-3; 14 nucleotides agree with TRBD2. CDR3 sequence: CAIKNSTSGGGTDTQYF. The DNA of the CDR3 is TGTGCCATCAAAAATTCGACTAGCGGGGGGGGCACAGATACGCAGTATTTT.